This TCR beta chain was captured in a study of blood T cell repertoires in COVID-19. This clone was seen only a few times. Only in-frame clones appear in the TCRdb table, and some are missing; sequencing was by immunoSEQ multiplex PCR. The sample records about 170,000 clones, 70% to 90% being singletons. The specimen sequenced was peripheral blood. This TCR came from a woman older than 75 with COVID-19, enrolled during active disease.

The CDR3 spells CASSRRTGRAGELFF. CDR3 sequence (DNA): TGTGCCAGCAGCCGGCGAACAGGGAGGGCCGGGGAGCTGTTTTTT. The chain combines TRBV6-5 with TRBJ2-2, with a tentative D call TRBD2 (7 bases). The CDR3 has 15 amino acids. Between the trimmed V and J ends, which lost 6 bases and 6 bases, there was a span of 17 bases. Germline V gene data show CDR1 as MNHEY and CDR2 as SVGAGI.